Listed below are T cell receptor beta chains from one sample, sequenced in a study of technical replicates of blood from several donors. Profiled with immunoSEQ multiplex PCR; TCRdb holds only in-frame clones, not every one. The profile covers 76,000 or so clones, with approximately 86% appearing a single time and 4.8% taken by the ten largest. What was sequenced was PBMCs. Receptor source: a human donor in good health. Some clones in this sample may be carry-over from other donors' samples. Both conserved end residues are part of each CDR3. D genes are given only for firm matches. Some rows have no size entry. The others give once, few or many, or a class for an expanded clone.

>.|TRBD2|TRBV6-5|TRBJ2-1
CASETSGRAGNEQFF
TGTGCCAGCGAGACTAGCGGGAGGGCGGGTAATGAGCAGTTCTTC
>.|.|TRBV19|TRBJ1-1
CASRGPGYTEAFF
TGTGCCAGTAGGGGTCCAGGCTACACTGAAGCTTTCTTT
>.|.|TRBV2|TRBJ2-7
CASRGGPYEQYF
TGTGCCAGCAGGGGGGGACCCTACGAGCAGTACTTC
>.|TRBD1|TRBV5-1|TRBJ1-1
CASSREGTGGRNTEAFF
TGCGCCAGCAGCCGGGAGGGGACAGGGGGCCGGAACACTGAAGCTTTCTTT
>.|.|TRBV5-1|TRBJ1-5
CASSRGDSNQPQHF
TGCGCCAGCTCTCGCGGGGATAGCAATCAGCCCCAGCATTTT
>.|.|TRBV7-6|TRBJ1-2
CASSLGSIYGYTF
TGTGCCAGCAGCTTAGGGAGTATCTATGGCTACACCTTC
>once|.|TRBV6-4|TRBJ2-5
CASRGAVGLAQYF
TGTGCCAGCAGGGGGGCGGTGGGGCTGGCCCAGTACTTC
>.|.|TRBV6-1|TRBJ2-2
CASSERFNRGARTGELFF
TGTGCCAGCAGTGAAAGATTTAATCGGGGGGCAAGGACCGGGGAGCTGTTTTTT
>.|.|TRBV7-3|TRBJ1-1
CASSPGLSTEAFF
TGTGCCAGCAGCCCAGGGCTGAGCACTGAAGCTTTCTTT
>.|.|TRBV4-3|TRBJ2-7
CASSRGADPSYEQYF
TGCGCCAGCAGCCGGGGAGCGGACCCCTCCTACGAGCAGTACTTC
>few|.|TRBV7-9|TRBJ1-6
CASSLEEGSSPLHF
TGTGCCAGCAGCTTAGAGGAGGGGAGTTCACCCCTCCACTTT
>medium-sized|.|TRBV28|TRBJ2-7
CAWGRTYEQYF
TGTGCCTGGGGGAGGACCTACGAGCAGTACTTC
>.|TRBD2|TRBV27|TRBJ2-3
CASSLASGRAVYTQYF
TGTGCCAGCAGTTTAGCTAGCGGGAGGGCCGTTTATACGCAGTATTTT
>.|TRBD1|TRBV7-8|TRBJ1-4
CASSSWDREGEKLFF
TGTGCCAGCAGCTCATGGGACAGGGAGGGGGAAAAACTGTTTTTT
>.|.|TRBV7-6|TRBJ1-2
CASSLSMGAANYGYTF
TGTGCCAGCAGCTTATCAATGGGGGCCGCTAACTATGGCTACACCTTC
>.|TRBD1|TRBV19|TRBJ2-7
CASSFLGTGMSYEQYF
TGTGCCAGTAGTTTCCTTGGGACAGGGATGTCCTACGAGCAGTACTTC
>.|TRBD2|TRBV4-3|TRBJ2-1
CASSQGRTSVTTAYNEQFF
TGCGCCAGCAGCCAAGGGAGGACTAGCGTCACGACAGCCTACAATGAGCAGTTCTTC
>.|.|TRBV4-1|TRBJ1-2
CASSQRGNYGYTF
TGCGCCAGCAGCCAAAGAGGGAACTATGGCTACACCTTC
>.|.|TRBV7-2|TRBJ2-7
CASSFSGYEQYF
TGTGCCAGCAGCTTTTCAGGTTACGAGCAGTACTTC
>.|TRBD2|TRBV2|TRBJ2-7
CASSEVGGSDDEQYF
TGTGCCAGCAGTGAAGTCGGCGGGAGTGACGACGAGCAGTACTTC
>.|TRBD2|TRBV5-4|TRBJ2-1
CASRLLGGRAEEQFF
TGTGCCAGCAGGCTATTGGGCGGGAGGGCCGAGGAGCAGTTCTTC
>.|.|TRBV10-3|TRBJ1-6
CAISGEEARVRSPLHF
TGTGCCATCAGCGGGGAAGAGGCGAGGGTGAGATCACCCCTCCACTTT
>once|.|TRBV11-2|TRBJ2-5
CASSRGPYQETQYF
TGTGCCAGCAGCCGAGGGCCCTACCAAGAGACCCAGTACTTC
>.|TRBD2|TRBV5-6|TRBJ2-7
CASSEGLAGGYEQYF
TGTGCCAGCAGCGAGGGACTAGCGGGGGGTTACGAGCAGTACTTC
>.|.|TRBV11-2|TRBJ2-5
CASSLANSYQETQYF
TGTGCCAGCAGCTTAGCGAACTCCTACCAAGAGACCCAGTACTTC
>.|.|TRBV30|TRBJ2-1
CARTLSNEQFF
TGTGCCCGGACCCTGTCGAATGAGCAGTTCTTC
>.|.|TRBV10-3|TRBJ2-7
CAISDPETSSYEQYF
TGTGCCATCAGTGACCCGGAGACGTCTAGTTACGAGCAGTACTTC
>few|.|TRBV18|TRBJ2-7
CASSPRGFPGSPYEQYF
TGTGCCAGCTCACCACGAGGGTTTCCGGGAAGTCCCTACGAGCAGTACTTC
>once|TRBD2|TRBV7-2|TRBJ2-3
CASSSIAGGATDTQYF
TGTGCCAGCAGCTCTATAGCGGGAGGCGCCACAGATACGCAGTATTTT
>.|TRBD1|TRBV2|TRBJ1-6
CASRGTGSSYNSPLHF
TGTGCCAGCAGGGGGACAGGGAGCTCCTATAATTCACCCCTCCACTTT
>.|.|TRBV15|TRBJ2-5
CATSPDRGSAQYF
TGTGCCACCAGCCCCGATCGGGGGAGCGCCCAGTACTTC
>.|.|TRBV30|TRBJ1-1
CAWSVAARGTEAFF
TGTGCCTGGAGTGTCGCCGCCCGGGGCACTGAAGCTTTCTTT
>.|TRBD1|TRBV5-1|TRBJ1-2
CASSPRQGADYGYTF
TGCGCCAGCAGCCCGCGGCAGGGGGCGGACTATGGCTACACCTTC
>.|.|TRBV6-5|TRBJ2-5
CASSLRVQETQYF
TGTGCCAGTTCGCTCAGGGTTCAAGAGACCCAGTACTTC
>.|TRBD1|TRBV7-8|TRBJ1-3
CASSLRTGLKGNTIYF
TGTGCCAGCAGCTTAAGGACAGGGCTAAAAGGAAACACCATATATTTT
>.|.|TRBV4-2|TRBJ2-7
CASSQELSGSYEQYF
TGTGCCAGCAGCCAAGAGCTGAGCGGGTCCTACGAGCAGTACTTC
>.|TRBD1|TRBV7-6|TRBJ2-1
CASSHTGVSEQFF
TGTGCCAGCAGTCATACAGGGGTGAGTGAGCAGTTCTTC
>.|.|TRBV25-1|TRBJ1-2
CASSLNYGYTF
TGTGCCAGCAGTCTAAACTATGGCTACACCTTC
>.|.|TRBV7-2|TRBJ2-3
CASSLAGWAGLDQDTQYF
TGTGCCAGCAGCTTAGCGGGGTGGGCAGGGCTGGATCAAGATACGCAGTATTTT
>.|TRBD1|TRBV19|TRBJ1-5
CASSLSGGQRNQPQHF
TGTGCCAGTAGCCTCTCAGGGGGGCAGAGAAATCAGCCCCAGCATTTT
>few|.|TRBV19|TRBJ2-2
CASSIIEGNTGELFF
TGTGCCAGTAGTATAATAGAGGGAAACACCGGGGAGCTGTTTTTT